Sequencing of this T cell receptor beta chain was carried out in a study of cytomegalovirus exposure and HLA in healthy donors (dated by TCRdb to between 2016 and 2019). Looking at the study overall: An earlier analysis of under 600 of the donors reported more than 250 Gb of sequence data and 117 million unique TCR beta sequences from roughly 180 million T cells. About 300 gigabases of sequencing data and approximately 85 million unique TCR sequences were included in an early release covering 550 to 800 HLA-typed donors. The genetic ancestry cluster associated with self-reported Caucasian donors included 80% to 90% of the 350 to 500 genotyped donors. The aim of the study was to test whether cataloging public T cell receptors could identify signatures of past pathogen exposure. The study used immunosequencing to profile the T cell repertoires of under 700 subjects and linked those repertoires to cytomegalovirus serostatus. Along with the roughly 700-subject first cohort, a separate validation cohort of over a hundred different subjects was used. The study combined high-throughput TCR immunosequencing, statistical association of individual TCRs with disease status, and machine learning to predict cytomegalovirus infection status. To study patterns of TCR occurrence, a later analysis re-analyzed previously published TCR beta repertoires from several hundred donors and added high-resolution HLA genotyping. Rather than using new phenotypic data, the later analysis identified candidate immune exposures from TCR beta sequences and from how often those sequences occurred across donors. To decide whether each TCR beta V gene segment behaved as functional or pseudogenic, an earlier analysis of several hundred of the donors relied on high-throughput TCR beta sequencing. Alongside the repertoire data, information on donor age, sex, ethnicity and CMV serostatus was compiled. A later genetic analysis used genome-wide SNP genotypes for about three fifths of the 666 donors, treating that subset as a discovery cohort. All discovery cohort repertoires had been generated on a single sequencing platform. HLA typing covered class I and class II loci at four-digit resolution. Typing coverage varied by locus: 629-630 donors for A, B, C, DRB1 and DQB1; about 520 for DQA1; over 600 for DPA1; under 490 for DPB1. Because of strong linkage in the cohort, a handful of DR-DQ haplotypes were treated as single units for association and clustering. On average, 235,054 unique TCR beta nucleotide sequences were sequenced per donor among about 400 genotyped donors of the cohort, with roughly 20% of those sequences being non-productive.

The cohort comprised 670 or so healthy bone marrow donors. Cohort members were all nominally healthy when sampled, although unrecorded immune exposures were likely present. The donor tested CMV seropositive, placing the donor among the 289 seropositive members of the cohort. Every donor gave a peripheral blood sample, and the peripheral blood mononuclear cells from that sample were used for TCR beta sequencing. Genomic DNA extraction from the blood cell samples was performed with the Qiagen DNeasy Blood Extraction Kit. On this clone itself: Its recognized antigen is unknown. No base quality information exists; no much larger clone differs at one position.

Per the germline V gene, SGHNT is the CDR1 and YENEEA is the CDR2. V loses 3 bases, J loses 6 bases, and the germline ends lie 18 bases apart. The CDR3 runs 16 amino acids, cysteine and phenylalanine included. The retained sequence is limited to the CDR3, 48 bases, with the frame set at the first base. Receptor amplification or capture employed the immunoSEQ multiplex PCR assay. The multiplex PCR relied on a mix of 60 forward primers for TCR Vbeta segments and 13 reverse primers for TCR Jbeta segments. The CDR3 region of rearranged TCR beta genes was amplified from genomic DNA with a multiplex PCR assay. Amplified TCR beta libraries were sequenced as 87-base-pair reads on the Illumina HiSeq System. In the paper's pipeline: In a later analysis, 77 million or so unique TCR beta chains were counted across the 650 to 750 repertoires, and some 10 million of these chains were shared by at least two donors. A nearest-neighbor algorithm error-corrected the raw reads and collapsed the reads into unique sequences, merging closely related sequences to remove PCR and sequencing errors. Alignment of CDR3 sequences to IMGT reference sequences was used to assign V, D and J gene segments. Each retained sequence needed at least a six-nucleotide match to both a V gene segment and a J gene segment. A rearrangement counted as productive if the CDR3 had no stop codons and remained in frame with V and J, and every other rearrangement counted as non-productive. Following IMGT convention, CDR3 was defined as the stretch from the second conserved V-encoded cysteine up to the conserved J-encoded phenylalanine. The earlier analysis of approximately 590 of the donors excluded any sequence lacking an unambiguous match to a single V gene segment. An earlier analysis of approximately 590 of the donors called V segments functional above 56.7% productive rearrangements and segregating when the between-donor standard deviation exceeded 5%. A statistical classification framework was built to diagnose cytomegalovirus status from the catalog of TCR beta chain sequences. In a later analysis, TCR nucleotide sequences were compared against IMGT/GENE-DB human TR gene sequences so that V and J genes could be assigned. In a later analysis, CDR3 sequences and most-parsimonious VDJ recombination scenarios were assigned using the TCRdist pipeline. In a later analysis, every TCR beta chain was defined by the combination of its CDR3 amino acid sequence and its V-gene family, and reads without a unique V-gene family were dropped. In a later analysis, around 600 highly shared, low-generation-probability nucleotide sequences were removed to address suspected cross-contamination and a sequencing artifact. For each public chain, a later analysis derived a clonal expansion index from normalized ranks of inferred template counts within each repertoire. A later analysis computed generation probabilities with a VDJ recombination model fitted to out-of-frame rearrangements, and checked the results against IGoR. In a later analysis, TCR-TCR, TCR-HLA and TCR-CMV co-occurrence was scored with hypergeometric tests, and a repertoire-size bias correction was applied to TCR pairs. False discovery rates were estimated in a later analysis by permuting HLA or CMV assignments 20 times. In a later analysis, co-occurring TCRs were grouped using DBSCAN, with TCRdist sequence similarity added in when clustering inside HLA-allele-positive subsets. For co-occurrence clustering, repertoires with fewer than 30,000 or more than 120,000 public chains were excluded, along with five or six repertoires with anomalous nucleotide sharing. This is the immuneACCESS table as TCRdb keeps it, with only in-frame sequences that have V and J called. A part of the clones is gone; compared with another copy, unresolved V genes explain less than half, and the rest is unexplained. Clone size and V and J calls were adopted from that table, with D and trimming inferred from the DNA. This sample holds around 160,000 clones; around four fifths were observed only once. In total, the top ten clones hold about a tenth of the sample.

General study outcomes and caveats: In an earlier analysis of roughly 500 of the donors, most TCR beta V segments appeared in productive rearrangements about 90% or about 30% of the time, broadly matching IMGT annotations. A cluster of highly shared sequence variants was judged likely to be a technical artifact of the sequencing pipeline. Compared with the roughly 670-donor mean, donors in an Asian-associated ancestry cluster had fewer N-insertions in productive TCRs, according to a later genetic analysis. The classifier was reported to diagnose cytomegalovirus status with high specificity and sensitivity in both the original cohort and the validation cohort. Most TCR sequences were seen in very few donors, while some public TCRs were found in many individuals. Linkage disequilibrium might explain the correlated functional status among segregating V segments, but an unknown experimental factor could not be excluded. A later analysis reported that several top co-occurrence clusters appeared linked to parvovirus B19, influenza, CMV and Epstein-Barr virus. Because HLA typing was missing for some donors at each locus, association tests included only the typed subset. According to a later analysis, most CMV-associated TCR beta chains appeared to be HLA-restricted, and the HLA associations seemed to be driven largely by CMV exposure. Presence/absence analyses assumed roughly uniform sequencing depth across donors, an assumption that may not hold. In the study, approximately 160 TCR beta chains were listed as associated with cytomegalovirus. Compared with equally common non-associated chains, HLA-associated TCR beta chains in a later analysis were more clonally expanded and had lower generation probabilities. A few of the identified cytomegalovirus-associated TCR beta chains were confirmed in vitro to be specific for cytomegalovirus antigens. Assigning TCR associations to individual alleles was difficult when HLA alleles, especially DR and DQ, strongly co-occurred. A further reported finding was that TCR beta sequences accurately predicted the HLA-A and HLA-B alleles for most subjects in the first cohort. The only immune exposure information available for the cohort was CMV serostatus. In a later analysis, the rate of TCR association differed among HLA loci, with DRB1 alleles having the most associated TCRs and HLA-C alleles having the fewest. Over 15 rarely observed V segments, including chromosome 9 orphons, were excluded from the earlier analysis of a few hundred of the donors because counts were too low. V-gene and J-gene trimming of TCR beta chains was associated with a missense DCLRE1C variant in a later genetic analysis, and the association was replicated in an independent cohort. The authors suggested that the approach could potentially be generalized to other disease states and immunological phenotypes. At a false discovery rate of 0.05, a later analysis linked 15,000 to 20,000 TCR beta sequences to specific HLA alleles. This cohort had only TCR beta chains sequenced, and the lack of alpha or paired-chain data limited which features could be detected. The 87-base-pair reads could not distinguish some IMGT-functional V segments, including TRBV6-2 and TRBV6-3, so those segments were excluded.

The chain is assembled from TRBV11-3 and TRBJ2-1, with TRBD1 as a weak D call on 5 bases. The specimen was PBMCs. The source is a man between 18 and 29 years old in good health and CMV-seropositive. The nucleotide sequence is TGTGCCAGCAGCTTCAACTCAGGGTCGAGTCGCAATGAGCAGTTCTTC. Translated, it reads CASSFNSGSSRNEQFF.